Listed below are T cell receptor beta chains from one sample, sequenced in a study of OX40 agonist ivuxolimab in advanced cancers. Clones were sequenced by immunoSEQ multiplex PCR, and TCRdb holds only the in-frame ones, with some missing. The sample includes 53,000 or so clones, about 88% of them seen just once. Sequenced here: CD4+ or CD8+ T cells sorted from blood, sampled in a trial of the OX40 agonist ivuxolimab. Receptors were obtained from an adult with an advanced solid tumor such as melanoma, head and neck, liver or kidney cancer. Both conserved end residues are part of each CDR3.

v_call: TRBV7-6
j_call: TRBJ2-1
cdr3_aa: CASSALGTSGHNEQFF

v_call: TRBV4-1
j_call: TRBJ2-5
cdr3_aa: CASSPTRGTTWGSQETQYF

v_call: TRBV4-1
j_call: TRBJ2-2
cdr3_aa: CASSRSRSFTGELFF

v_call: TRBV18
j_call: TRBJ2-5
cdr3_aa: CASSPYWGGQETQYF

v_call: TRBV4-1
j_call: TRBJ1-4
cdr3_aa: CASSLQTGAGEKLFF

v_call: TRBV28
j_call: TRBJ2-3
cdr3_aa: CASGRGTSTDTQYF

v_call: TRBV6-5
j_call: TRBJ1-1
cdr3_aa: CASRRTGMNTEAFF

v_call: TRBV28
j_call: TRBJ1-1
cdr3_aa: CASKGAKGTEAFF

v_call: TRBV9
j_call: TRBJ1-3
cdr3_aa: CASSATISGNTIYF

v_call: TRBV5-1
j_call: TRBJ2-3
cdr3_aa: CASSLKPSGSGEPDTQYF

v_call: TRBV5-6
j_call: TRBJ2-3
cdr3_aa: CASSIPGTSSTDTQYF

v_call: TRBV2
j_call: TRBJ2-3
cdr3_aa: CASSWGASGGLDTQYF

v_call: TRBV28
j_call: TRBJ2-5
cdr3_aa: CASCPDWGIQETQYF

v_call: TRBV4-1
j_call: TRBJ1-1
cdr3_aa: CASSPRTRVGTEAFF

v_call: TRBV5-5
j_call: TRBJ2-2
cdr3_aa: CASSLKTGGTGELFF

v_call: TRBV5-1
j_call: TRBJ1-2
cdr3_aa: CASSSSGRGPNYGYTF

v_call: TRBV27
j_call: TRBJ1-2
cdr3_aa: CASSSRMGRGRGYGYTF

v_call: TRBV4-2
j_call: TRBJ2-7
cdr3_aa: CASSQESSGPYEQYF

v_call: TRBV6-5
j_call: TRBJ2-7
cdr3_aa: CASSYSSLSYEYF

v_call: TRBV9
j_call: TRBJ2-1
cdr3_aa: CASSVRSAYNEQFF

v_call: TRBV18
j_call: TRBJ2-3
cdr3_aa: CASSRRQGGRTDTQYF

v_call: TRBV11-3
j_call: TRBJ1-2
cdr3_aa: CASSLDHRRAMDGYTF

v_call: TRBV7-9
j_call: TRBJ2-7
cdr3_aa: CASSLDRAGGNYEQYF

v_call: TRBV5-1
j_call: TRBJ2-3
cdr3_aa: CASSLGLATDTQYF